This TCR beta chain originates from a study of T cell repertoires in cytomegalovirus infection. On the study more broadly: Public TCR beta signatures marked donors with CMV infection and the matching HLA. Study-wide findings and caveats: CMV-specific HLA-C-restricted TCR beta clonotypes dominated the ex vivo response. Frequencies of public TCR beta families were cumulated, and this identified carriers of CMV plus the relevant HLA.

The CDR3 has 15 residues. Per germline, CDR1 SEHNR and CDR2 FQNEAQ (reference sequence). The germline V and J ends were trimmed by 5 bases and 1 base, with 14 bases remaining between them. This clonotype was detected only a few times. The antigen remains undetermined. TCRdb passed the reads through MiXCR, listing each CDR3 protein once. Seen here are around 800,000 distinct CDR3 sequences, roughly 33% observed once, and the top ten hold around 12%. The genes are TRBV7-9 and TRBJ1-1; no clear D. The sequence came from a human donor in good health (CMV status not recorded). Some clones in this sample may be carry-over from other donors' samples. This material consisted of cultured CD8+ T cells from PBMCs, taken from culture after CMV antigen stimulation. CDR3 amino acids: CASSPPTRENTEAFF. CDR3 DNA sequence: TGTGCCAGCAGCCCCCCCACGAGGGAGAACACTGAAGCTTTCTTT. Using reference TRBV7-9 and TRBJ1-1 for the parts outside the CDR3, the full variable domain is DTGVSQNPRHKITKRGQNVTFRCDPISEHNRLYWYRQTLGQGPEFLTYFQNEAQLEKSRLLSDRFSAERPKGSFSTLEIQRTEQGDSAMYLCASSPPTRENTEAFFGQGTRLTVV.